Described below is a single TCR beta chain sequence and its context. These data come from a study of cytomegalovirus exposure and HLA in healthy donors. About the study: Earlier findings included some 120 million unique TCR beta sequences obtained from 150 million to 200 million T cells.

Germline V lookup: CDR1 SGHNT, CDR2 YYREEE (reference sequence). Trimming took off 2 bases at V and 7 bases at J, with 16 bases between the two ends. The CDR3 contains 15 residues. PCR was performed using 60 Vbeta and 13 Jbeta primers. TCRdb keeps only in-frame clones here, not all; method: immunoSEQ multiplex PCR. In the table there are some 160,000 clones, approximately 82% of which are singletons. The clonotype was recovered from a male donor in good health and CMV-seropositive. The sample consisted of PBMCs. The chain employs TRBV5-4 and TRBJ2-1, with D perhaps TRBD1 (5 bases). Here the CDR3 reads CASSLPQGKGNEQFF. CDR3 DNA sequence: TGTGCCAGCAGCTTACCCCAGGGAAAGGGGAATGAGCAGTTCTTC.